This is a list of T cell receptor beta chains from one sample in a study of T cells in Graves' hyperthyroidism and ophthalmopathy. MiXCR, applied by TCRdb to the multiplex PCR reads, yields one record per CDR3 protein. The sample lists 300,000 to 450,000 distinct CDR3 sequences; about 18% were seen once. The sample consisted of blood. These receptors were collected from a woman under 40 with Graves' hyperthyroidism that later progressed to Graves' ophthalmopathy. The CDR3 runs from the conserved cysteine through the conserved F or W. The order of the fields is clone size, J gene, D gene, V gene, CDR3 protein, CDR3 DNA. The D gene is left open where the match is weak. The size of a clone is reported for some rows only, either as once, few or many, or as a class for expanded clones.

abundance: many
j_gene: TRBJ1-1
d_gene: NA
v_gene: TRBV18
CDR3aa: CASSQSRTPNTEAFF
CDR3nt: TGTGCCAGCTCGCAAAGCAGGACACCCAACACTGAAGCTTTCTTT

abundance: few
j_gene: TRBJ1-2
d_gene: TRBD1
v_gene: TRBV28
CDR3aa: CASIPLDRGHYGYTF
CDR3nt: TGTGCCAGCATCCCCCTCGACAGGGGACACTATGGCTACACCTTC

abundance: many
j_gene: TRBJ2-1
d_gene: NA
v_gene: TRBV7-2
CDR3aa: CASSPEVHFSYNEQFF
CDR3nt: TGTGCCAGCAGCCCAGAAGTCCATTTCTCCTACAATGAGCAGTTCTTC

abundance: NA
j_gene: TRBJ1-5
d_gene: NA
v_gene: TRBV6-1
CDR3aa: CASSSPYRDQPQHF
CDR3nt: TGTGCCAGCAGTTCCCCATACAGGGATCAGCCCCAGCATTTT

abundance: many
j_gene: TRBJ2-1
d_gene: NA
v_gene: TRBV12-3/TRBV12-4
CDR3aa: CASSLTVGLAPTRDHNEQFF
CDR3nt: TGTGCCAGCAGTTTAACCGTTGGGCTAGCGCCAACTCGGGATCACAATGAGCAGTTCTTC

abundance: many
j_gene: TRBJ1-2
d_gene: NA
v_gene: TRBV6-5
CDR3aa: CASSLTGTSGYTF
CDR3nt: TGTGCCAGCAGCCTCACAGGGACTTCTGGCTACACCTTC

abundance: many
j_gene: TRBJ1-5
d_gene: TRBD1
v_gene: TRBV7-2
CDR3aa: CASSFDRVHPDQPQHF
CDR3nt: TGTGCCAGCAGCTTCGACAGGGTTCATCCGGATCAGCCCCAGCATTTT

abundance: many
j_gene: TRBJ1-6
d_gene: NA
v_gene: TRBV28
CDR3aa: CASRQQGSGSPLHF
CDR3nt: TGTGCCAGCAGACAGCAGGGAAGTGGGTCACCCCTCCACTTT

abundance: many
j_gene: TRBJ2-2
d_gene: NA
v_gene: TRBV19
CDR3aa: CASSIGRKDTGELFF
CDR3nt: TGTGCCAGTAGTATAGGTAGAAAGGACACCGGGGAGCTGTTTTTT

abundance: many
j_gene: TRBJ1-2
d_gene: NA
v_gene: TRBV11-2
CDR3aa: CASSLGTGNYGYTF
CDR3nt: TGTGCCAGCAGCTTAGGGACGGGGAACTATGGCTACACCTTC

abundance: NA
j_gene: TRBJ1-1
d_gene: TRBD1
v_gene: TRBV4-1
CDR3aa: CASSQRSPGTEDTMNTEAFF
CDR3nt: TGCGCCAGCAGCCAACGATCCCCTGGGACAGAAGATACGATGAATACTGAAGCTTTCTTT

abundance: many
j_gene: TRBJ2-7
d_gene: NA
v_gene: TRBV20-1
CDR3aa: CSARVAEQYF
CDR3nt: TGCAGTGCTAGAGTGGCTGAGCAGTACTTC

abundance: NA
j_gene: TRBJ2-7
d_gene: NA
v_gene: TRBV7-6
CDR3aa: CASSLIIGGGEQYF
CDR3nt: TGTGCCAGCAGCTTGATTATCGGGGGCGGGGAGCAGTACTTC

abundance: many
j_gene: TRBJ1-1
d_gene: NA
v_gene: TRBV6-1
CDR3aa: CASIWGNTEAFF
CDR3nt: TGTGCCAGCATCTGGGGGAACACTGAAGCTTTCTTT

abundance: many
j_gene: TRBJ2-5
d_gene: NA
v_gene: TRBV5-1
CDR3aa: CASSFDNSYRRTQYF
CDR3nt: TGCGCCAGCAGCTTCGACAACAGTTACCGGAGGACCCAGTACTTC

abundance: many
j_gene: TRBJ1-1
d_gene: NA
v_gene: TRBV28
CDR3aa: CASEGGTEAFF
CDR3nt: TGTGCCAGCGAGGGAGGTACTGAAGCTTTCTTT

abundance: many
j_gene: TRBJ2-7
d_gene: TRBD1
v_gene: TRBV28
CDR3aa: CASSFRDRGGEQYF
CDR3nt: TGTGCCAGCAGTTTCAGGGACAGGGGAGGCGAGCAGTACTTC

abundance: NA
j_gene: TRBJ2-1
d_gene: NA
v_gene: TRBV2
CDR3aa: CASSEYHEQFF
CDR3nt: TGTGCCAGCAGTGAGTACCATGAGCAGTTCTTC

abundance: NA
j_gene: TRBJ2-5
d_gene: TRBD1
v_gene: TRBV29-1
CDR3aa: CSVETGLEETQYF
CDR3nt: TGCAGCGTTGAGACAGGGCTGGAAGAGACCCAGTACTTC

abundance: few
j_gene: TRBJ2-2
d_gene: TRBD2
v_gene: TRBV20-1
CDR3aa: CSALKTSGGDGNTGELFF
CDR3nt: TGCAGTGCTCTCAAGACTAGCGGGGGGGACGGTAACACCGGGGAGCTGTTTTTT

abundance: few
j_gene: TRBJ2-7
d_gene: NA
v_gene: TRBV13
CDR3aa: CASSSPGTGYEQYF
CDR3nt: TGTGCCAGCAGCTCCCCCGGGACTGGATACGAGCAGTACTTC

abundance: once
j_gene: TRBJ2-5
d_gene: NA
v_gene: TRBV28
CDR3aa: CASSSRGGTQETQYF
CDR3nt: TGTGCCAGCAGTTCCCGAGGGGGGACACAAGAGACCCAGTACTTC

abundance: NA
j_gene: TRBJ2-1
d_gene: NA
v_gene: TRBV11-2
CDR3aa: CASSLSSVHEQFF
CDR3nt: TGTGCCAGCAGCTTAAGTTCGGTCCATGAGCAGTTCTTC

abundance: few
j_gene: TRBJ2-7
d_gene: NA
v_gene: TRBV4-1
CDR3aa: CASSQGSTYEQYF
CDR3nt: TGCGCCAGCAGCCAGGGATCCACCTACGAGCAGTACTTC

abundance: many
j_gene: TRBJ2-1
d_gene: NA
v_gene: TRBV28
CDR3aa: CASSPFWGAQGHEQFF
CDR3nt: TGTGCCAGCAGTCCTTTTTGGGGGGCGCAGGGACATGAGCAGTTCTTC

abundance: few
j_gene: TRBJ1-5
d_gene: NA
v_gene: TRBV7-9
CDR3aa: CASSLGGNPQHF
CDR3nt: TGTGCCAGCAGCTTAGGTGGTAACCCCCAGCATTTT

abundance: NA
j_gene: TRBJ2-7
d_gene: NA
v_gene: TRBV27
CDR3aa: CASSWGAVSYEQYF
CDR3nt: TGTGCCAGCAGTTGGGGGGCCGTCTCCTACGAGCAGTACTTC

abundance: many
j_gene: TRBJ2-4
d_gene: TRBD2
v_gene: TRBV2
CDR3aa: CASSFAGTSGTLAKNIQYF
CDR3nt: TGTGCCAGCAGTTTTGCCGGGACTAGCGGGACCTTAGCCAAAAACATTCAGTACTTC

abundance: NA
j_gene: TRBJ1-5
d_gene: TRBD1
v_gene: TRBV19
CDR3aa: CASKSGQGHQPQHF
CDR3nt: TGTGCCAGTAAGTCAGGACAGGGCCATCAGCCCCAGCATTTT

abundance: NA
j_gene: TRBJ1-1
d_gene: NA
v_gene: TRBV11-2
CDR3aa: CASSLRGGGSTEAFF
CDR3nt: TGTGCCAGCAGCTTACGAGGAGGGGGGAGCACTGAAGCTTTCTTT

abundance: NA
j_gene: TRBJ2-7
d_gene: TRBD2
v_gene: TRBV4-1
CDR3aa: CASSQFTSGKSSYEQYF
CDR3nt: TGCGCCAGCAGCCAGTTCACAAGCGGGAAGAGCTCCTACGAGCAGTACTTC

abundance: many
j_gene: TRBJ2-7
d_gene: TRBD1
v_gene: TRBV2
CDR3aa: CASSETGMDEQYF
CDR3nt: TGTGCCAGCAGTGAGACAGGGATGGACGAGCAGTACTTC

abundance: NA
j_gene: TRBJ1-3
d_gene: NA
v_gene: TRBV9
CDR3aa: CASSPRRRTYSGNTIYF
CDR3nt: TGTGCCAGCAGCCCGCGGAGGCGCACTTACTCTGGAAACACCATATATTTT

abundance: many
j_gene: TRBJ2-7
d_gene: NA
v_gene: TRBV28
CDR3aa: CASSRNALNYYEQYF
CDR3nt: TGTGCCAGCAGCCGAAACGCCCTAAACTACTACGAGCAGTACTTC

abundance: NA
j_gene: TRBJ2-6
d_gene: NA
v_gene: TRBV2
CDR3aa: CASKDRSGANVLTF
CDR3nt: TGTGCCAGCAAGGATAGGTCTGGGGCCAACGTCCTGACTTTC

abundance: many
j_gene: TRBJ2-3
d_gene: NA
v_gene: TRBV28
CDR3aa: CASSPDTSDTDTQYF
CDR3nt: TGTGCCAGCAGTCCAGACACCTCGGACACAGATACGCAGTATTTT

abundance: NA
j_gene: TRBJ2-2
d_gene: TRBD1
v_gene: TRBV5-6
CDR3aa: CASSLGQGPNTGELLF
CDR3nt: TGTGCCAGCAGCTTGGGACAGGGGCCGAACACCGGGGAGCTGCTTTTT

abundance: NA
j_gene: TRBJ2-2
d_gene: TRBD1
v_gene: TRBV3-1
CDR3aa: CASSRDRAEGAGELFF
CDR3nt: TGTGCCAGCAGTCGTGACAGGGCCGAAGGGGCCGGGGAGCTGTTTTTT

abundance: few
j_gene: TRBJ2-1
d_gene: NA
v_gene: TRBV24-1
CDR3aa: CATSDFRGAEQFF
CDR3nt: TGTGCCACCAGTGATTTCCGAGGGGCTGAGCAGTTCTTC

abundance: many
j_gene: TRBJ1-2
d_gene: TRBD1
v_gene: TRBV2
CDR3aa: CASSLGTGAYSYGYTF
CDR3nt: TGTGCCAGCAGCTTGGGGACAGGGGCTTACAGCTATGGCTACACCTTC

abundance: many
j_gene: TRBJ1-1
d_gene: NA
v_gene: TRBV6-5
CDR3aa: CASSYSWDLNTEAFF
CDR3nt: TGTGCCAGCAGTTACTCGTGGGATCTGAACACTGAAGCTTTCTTT

abundance: many
j_gene: TRBJ2-3
d_gene: NA
v_gene: TRBV5-1
CDR3aa: CASSLVVGSTDTQYF
CDR3nt: TGCGCCAGCAGCTTGGTGGTCGGGAGCACAGATACGCAGTATTTT

abundance: many
j_gene: TRBJ1-3
d_gene: NA
v_gene: TRBV10-2
CDR3aa: CASIGTLRPSGNTIYF
CDR3nt: TGCGCCAGCATCGGCACTCTACGCCCCTCTGGAAACACCATATATTTT

abundance: many
j_gene: TRBJ2-2
d_gene: TRBD1
v_gene: TRBV3-1
CDR3aa: CASSQDSQGAIGELFF
CDR3nt: TGTGCCAGCAGCCAAGATTCACAGGGGGCGATCGGGGAGCTGTTTTTT

abundance: many
j_gene: TRBJ2-1
d_gene: NA
v_gene: TRBV2
CDR3aa: CASRPDRTRFSYNEQFF
CDR3nt: TGTGCCAGCAGGCCCGACAGGACGCGATTCTCCTACAATGAGCAGTTCTTC

abundance: many
j_gene: TRBJ2-1
d_gene: NA
v_gene: TRBV29-1
CDR3aa: CSELPGNSYNEQFF
CDR3nt: TGCAGCGAACTACCGGGAAACTCCTACAATGAGCAGTTCTTC

abundance: many
j_gene: TRBJ2-5
d_gene: NA
v_gene: TRBV18
CDR3aa: CASSPAGHLQETQYF
CDR3nt: TGTGCCAGCTCACCCGCGGGCCACCTCCAAGAGACCCAGTACTTC

abundance: many
j_gene: TRBJ2-7
d_gene: NA
v_gene: TRBV3-1
CDR3aa: CAAGAGPSYEQYF
CDR3nt: TGTGCCGCGGGGGCGGGGCCTTCCTACGAGCAGTACTTC

abundance: NA
j_gene: TRBJ1-5
d_gene: TRBD1
v_gene: TRBV6-1
CDR3aa: CASSPTRDRDYSNQPQHF
CDR3nt: TGTGCCAGCAGCCCCACCCGGGACAGGGACTATAGCAATCAGCCCCAGCATTTT

abundance: many
j_gene: TRBJ2-7
d_gene: NA
v_gene: TRBV28
CDR3aa: CASSLRTEQYF
CDR3nt: TGTGCCAGCAGTTTACGAACAGAGCAGTACTTC

abundance: NA
j_gene: TRBJ2-1
d_gene: NA
v_gene: TRBV27
CDR3aa: CASSLHSRNEQFF
CDR3nt: TGTGCCAGCAGTTTGCACAGTAGAAATGAGCAGTTCTTC